This T cell receptor beta chain originates from a study of T-cell reconstitution after alpha-beta-depleted transplantation in children (dated by TCRdb to 2016 to 2018). Turning to the overall study: Using TCR repertoire profiling, the study quantitatively followed how T-cell immune reconstitution unfolded in children after TCRalphabeta/CD19-depleted allogeneic hematopoietic cell transplantation. Study-level results and caveats: The frequencies of hyperexpanded clones fell over the following months, and after one year, T-cell counts and TCRbeta diversity were mostly attributed to newly produced T cells. In some patients, the high TCRbeta diversity seen at day 60 was put down to recipient T cells and intrathymic progenitors that had survived conditioning. The apparently early alphabetaT-cell count recovery about two months after transplant was reportedly dependent on only several hundred rapidly expanded clones derived from non-depleted graft cells.

From the germline V gene, CDR1 is SGHAT and CDR2 is FQNNGV. V and J lose 4 bases and 5 bases, and a span of 12 bases separates them. The CDR3 runs 14 residues from the cysteine to the phenylalanine. Just the 42-base CDR3 DNA is kept, in frame starting at base 1. Concerning this clonotype: Its antigen is not yet known. No much larger clone exists at a distance of one base, and base qualities are not known.

The library was generated by PCR. TCRdb records Illumina HiSeq 2500 as the sequencer. To normalize quantification of the TCRbeta repertoire, the TCR libraries were built with molecular barcoding that relied on unique molecular identifiers. TCRdb reprocessed the public reads (quality trimming at Q25 with fastp, clone calling with MiXCR) and kept in-frame beta chains. Rows are combined by CDR3 protein, so each entry shows the most common genes and DNA. For this sample the table gives hundreds of thousands of distinct CDR3 sequences, of which roughly 15% were detected only once. The top ten clonotypes cover 25% to 30% of the sample. The sample's treatment or condition label, in plain terms: allogeneic hematopoietic cell transplantation with graft depleted of TCRalphabeta T cells and CD19 B cells. Transplant recipients were children who received TCRalphabeta/CD19-depleted allogeneic hematopoietic cell grafts.

Sequencing used PBMCs, mostly from graft donor cells, obtained 360 days after TCRalphabeta/CD19-depleted stem cell transplant. The receptor's source is a boy in the first two years of life who had a stem cell transplant for Wiskott-Aldrich syndrome, so the T cells may come from the graft donor. The chain employs TRBV11-2 and TRBJ2-1; the D region may be TRBD1 or TRBD2, each matching 6 bases equally. The sequenced DNA: TGTGCCAGCAGCTGGAGAGGGGGGAACAATGAGCAGTTCTTC. Its coded protein is CASSWRGGNNEQFF.